This T cell receptor (beta chain) was retrieved from a study of shared clonotypes between healthy human individuals. The donors, healthy adults who were HIV-negative, had experienced no recent acute infections or vaccinations. Everyone who donated was a Caucasian adult who lived in Nashville, Tennessee. The authors ran unsorted PBMC replicate PCRs on 250 to 350 ng DNA, approximately 31,000 T cell genomes. The sequenced material, unsorted PBMC DNA, was run on ten immunoSEQ deep assay plates. The repertoire was sequenced with immunoSEQ multiplex PCR; TCRdb's copy has only in-frame clones and lacks some. The sample lists fewer than 550,000 clones; 60% to 80% were seen once. The CDR3 loop spans 14 amino acids. V shed 5 bases and J shed 0 bases, with 11 bases lying between them. Looked up from germline, CDR1 is SQVTM and CDR2 is ANQGSEA.

Sequencing was carried out using PBMCs. The chain is built from TRBV29-1 and TRBJ1-3; D gene unclear. This receptor was taken from a woman aged 40 to 50 in good health. Some clones in this sample may be carry-over from other donors' samples. Here the CDR3 DNA reads TGCAGCGTTATTGACCCTAGCTCTGGAAACACCATATATTTT. It specifies CSVIDPSSGNTIYF.